The present T cell receptor (beta chain) was sequenced within a study of T cell responses to AZD1222 COVID-19 vaccine. The assay was immunoSEQ multiplex PCR, and TCRdb's table has in-frame clones only and misses some. The sample includes some 200,000 clones, just over 90% seen only once; the top ten take approximately 0.98%. Germline lookup yields CDR1 SEHNR and CDR2 FQNEAQ (reference sequence). CDR3 length: 13 amino acids. Trimming pared 3 bases from V and 4 bases from J, leaving 9 bases between. The V call is TRBV7-9, the J call TRBJ2-5; D tentatively reads TRBD1 or TRBD2 (5 bases each). The sequencing used peripheral blood, collected on day 0 of AZD1222 vaccination. This receptor was obtained from an adult in good health. In DNA form, the CDR3 reads TGTGCCAGCAGCTTCCCGGGGCTAGAGACCCAGTACTTC. It encodes CASSFPGLETQYF.